A selection of T cell receptor beta chains follows, all from one sample in a study of cytomegalovirus exposure and HLA in healthy donors. Sequenced by immunoSEQ multiplex PCR; TCRdb stores in-frame clones only, minus some. The table records approximately 190,000 clones, around 87% of them present only once. Sequenced sample: PBMCs. The receptors shown here come from a boy aged 2 to 10 in good health and CMV-seronegative. Both conserved end residues are trimmed from each CDR3. Each record gives: V gene, J gene, CDR3 protein.

>TRBV9|TRBJ2-7
ASSVEGQGLREQY
>TRBV7-9|TRBJ2-2
ASSPLNTGELF
>TRBV7-9|TRBJ2-3
ASSRDSSSTDTQY
>TRBV21-1|TRBJ2-2
ASSPRDRDLSGELF
>TRBV28|TRBJ1-3
ASSLAAGNTIY
>TRBV5-4|TRBJ1-1
ASSPRTGPAEAF
>TRBV2|TRBJ1-1
ASREDRGMNTEAF
>TRBV27|TRBJ2-7
ASSRPGRLYEQY
>TRBV5-4|TRBJ1-2
ASSLGHFNYGYT
>TRBV5-1|TRBJ2-1
ASSSYKQGQGSNEQF
>TRBV10-3|TRBJ2-1
AISGVGGRAGSNEQF